This TCR beta chain emerged from a study of cytomegalovirus exposure and HLA in healthy donors. The primer mix had 60 Vbeta and 13 Jbeta primers. Measured with immunoSEQ multiplex PCR; TCRdb has only the in-frame clones, and not every one. There are about 260,000 clones in the sample; about four fifths occur only once, and about 2% lies in the top ten. Study-level findings and limits: For TCR beta chains, V- and J-gene trimming was later linked to a missense DCLRE1C variant.

The CDR3 is made up of 11 amino acids. Trimming removed 5 bases at V and 7 bases at J, with 5 bases between. CDR1 and CDR2 from the germline V gene are MNHEY and SVGAGI. Worth noting for this clone: Its antigen remains unknown.

This chain uses TRBV6-5 with TRBJ2-2, with D unclear. The sample taken for sequencing was PBMCs. The receptor was isolated from a woman between 40 and 50 years old in good health and CMV-seropositive. Here the CDR3 reads CASSNSGELFF. In nucleotides, the CDR3 is TGTGCCAGCAGTAATAGCGGGGAGCTGTTTTTT.